The entry below gives a single T cell receptor beta chain sequence along with its context. Its antigen remains undetermined. Base qualities are not at hand, and no much larger clone is one base apart. The library came from PCR. DNA from cultured CD4+ T cells underwent TCR sequencing with the Oncomine TCR Beta short-read assay at the Johns Hopkins FTIC core. Genomic DNA was extracted from the cultured CD4+ T cells with the QIAamp micro DNA kit. The Oncomine TCR Beta libraries from cultured CD4+ T cells were pooled using unique dual indexes and then sequenced on an Illumina iSeq 100. In the original analysis: Non-productive sequences were filtered out, and CDR3s that did not start with C, did not end with F or W, or were shorter than 7 amino acids were discarded. The MANAFEST web application was used to identify antigen-specific clonotypes by comparing peptide-stimulated wells against reference wells and other culture wells. To be called positive, a clone needed an FDR below 0.05, an odds ratio above 5, and a productive frequency above 0.1% in at least two of three replicate wells. A clonotype counted as cross-reactive if it showed significant expansion both in the SARS-CoV-2 spike wells and in at least one common cold coronavirus spike condition. Using R version 3.6.1, CDR3 homology was evaluated through Levenshtein distances (stringdist) along with unrooted phylogenetic trees (ape). TCRdb handled the public reads itself, with Q25 trimming in fastp and clone calling in MiXCR, and kept productive beta chains. Entries that share a CDR3 protein sequence are merged under the most common genes and DNA. The V and J calls come from TCRdb's annotation, not from the publication. Here the sample has over 10,000 distinct CDR3 sequences; around 40% occur a single time. The ten largest clones capture 18% of the sample.

This entry comes from a study of vaccination and CD4 T cells after COVID-19 (dated by TCRdb to 2021 to 2024). For the wider study: Convalescent patients had a positive SARS-CoV-2 result on nasal swab PCR, and of these patients, nine had mild disease and one had severe disease. In the convalescent cohort there were six males and four females, among whom were two Hispanic individuals, seven Caucasians, two Asians and one multiracial person. Participants received two doses of either the Pfizer-BioNTech BNT162b2 vaccine (n=8) or the Moderna mRNA-1273 vaccine (n=2). Post-COVID blood samples were collected from convalescent patients a median of about 92 days after diagnosis, with a range of roughly 30 to 170 days. Post-vaccine blood samples were collected a median of around 70 days after the second vaccine dose, ranging from about 13 to 241 days. The cultures were stimulated with overlapping spike peptide pools from SARS-CoV-2 and from the common cold coronaviruses HCoV-NL63, HCoV-OC43 and HCoV-229E. As controls, cultures received a CEFX viral epitope pool (the positive control), an HIV-1 Nef peptide pool (the negative control), or no peptide at all. In 10 COVID-19 convalescent patients and a handful of infection-naive healthy vaccine recipients, researchers compared the spike-specific CD4+ TCR repertoire from before mRNA vaccination with the repertoire from after.

The meaning of the sample's treatment or condition label: roughly ten-day PBMC culture with coronavirus spike peptide pools or control peptides (ViraFEST assay). To expand antigen-specific T cells with peptide pools and then pick out the expanded clonotypes through TCR sequencing, the study relied on the ViraFEST assay. The positive SARS-CoV-2 PCR tests of the convalescent patients were dated from March to December 2020, before the Alpha, Beta and Delta variants emerged in the United States. Each well held fewer than 2.5 million PBMCs cultured with 9 to 10 ug/ml peptide pools in IMDM containing approximately 5% human AB serum and around 10 IU/ml IL-2. On days 3 and 7, half of the culture medium was replaced with fresh IL-2-containing medium. After approximately 11 days of culture, CD4+ T cells were isolated by negative selection with the EasySep CD4+ T cell isolation kit. PBMCs were separated from whole blood using Ficoll-Paque Plus gradient centrifugation and then either used fresh or cryopreserved at -140C. Each culture condition was generally run in triplicate wells.

Paper-wide results and their limitations: In convalescent patients, nearly all vaccine-specific clones (304 of 307) were found to be mono-reactive for SARS-CoV-2 spike rather than cross-reactive with common cold coronaviruses. The median count of SARS-CoV-2-reactive clonotypes went up from around 20 after infection to around 38 after vaccination, although the change was not significant. Among convalescent patients, a median roughly 84% of the SARS-CoV-2-reactive clones seen after vaccination appeared only after vaccination, which suggests priming specific to the vaccine. The study included relatively few convalescent patients and did not analyze early timepoints after natural infection.

The sample taken for sequencing was cultured CD4+ T cells from blood. The sequence was collected from a human donor with COVID-19.

The DNA sequence is given as TGTGCCAGTAGTATACTAGCGGGGGGGCCGGGCACCGGGGAGCTGTTTTTT. Its translation is CASSILAGGPGTGELFF. The V gene is TRBV19 and the J gene is TRBJ2-2; 12 bases in between match TRBD2. Looking up the germline V gene (reference sequence) yields CDR1 LNHDA and CDR2 SQIVND. The CDR3 runs 17 residues from the cysteine to the phenylalanine. The kept DNA is CDR3 alone, 51 bases in frame from the first base. Here V drops 2 bases and J drops 4 bases, and the junction holds 5 bases not matched to any gene.